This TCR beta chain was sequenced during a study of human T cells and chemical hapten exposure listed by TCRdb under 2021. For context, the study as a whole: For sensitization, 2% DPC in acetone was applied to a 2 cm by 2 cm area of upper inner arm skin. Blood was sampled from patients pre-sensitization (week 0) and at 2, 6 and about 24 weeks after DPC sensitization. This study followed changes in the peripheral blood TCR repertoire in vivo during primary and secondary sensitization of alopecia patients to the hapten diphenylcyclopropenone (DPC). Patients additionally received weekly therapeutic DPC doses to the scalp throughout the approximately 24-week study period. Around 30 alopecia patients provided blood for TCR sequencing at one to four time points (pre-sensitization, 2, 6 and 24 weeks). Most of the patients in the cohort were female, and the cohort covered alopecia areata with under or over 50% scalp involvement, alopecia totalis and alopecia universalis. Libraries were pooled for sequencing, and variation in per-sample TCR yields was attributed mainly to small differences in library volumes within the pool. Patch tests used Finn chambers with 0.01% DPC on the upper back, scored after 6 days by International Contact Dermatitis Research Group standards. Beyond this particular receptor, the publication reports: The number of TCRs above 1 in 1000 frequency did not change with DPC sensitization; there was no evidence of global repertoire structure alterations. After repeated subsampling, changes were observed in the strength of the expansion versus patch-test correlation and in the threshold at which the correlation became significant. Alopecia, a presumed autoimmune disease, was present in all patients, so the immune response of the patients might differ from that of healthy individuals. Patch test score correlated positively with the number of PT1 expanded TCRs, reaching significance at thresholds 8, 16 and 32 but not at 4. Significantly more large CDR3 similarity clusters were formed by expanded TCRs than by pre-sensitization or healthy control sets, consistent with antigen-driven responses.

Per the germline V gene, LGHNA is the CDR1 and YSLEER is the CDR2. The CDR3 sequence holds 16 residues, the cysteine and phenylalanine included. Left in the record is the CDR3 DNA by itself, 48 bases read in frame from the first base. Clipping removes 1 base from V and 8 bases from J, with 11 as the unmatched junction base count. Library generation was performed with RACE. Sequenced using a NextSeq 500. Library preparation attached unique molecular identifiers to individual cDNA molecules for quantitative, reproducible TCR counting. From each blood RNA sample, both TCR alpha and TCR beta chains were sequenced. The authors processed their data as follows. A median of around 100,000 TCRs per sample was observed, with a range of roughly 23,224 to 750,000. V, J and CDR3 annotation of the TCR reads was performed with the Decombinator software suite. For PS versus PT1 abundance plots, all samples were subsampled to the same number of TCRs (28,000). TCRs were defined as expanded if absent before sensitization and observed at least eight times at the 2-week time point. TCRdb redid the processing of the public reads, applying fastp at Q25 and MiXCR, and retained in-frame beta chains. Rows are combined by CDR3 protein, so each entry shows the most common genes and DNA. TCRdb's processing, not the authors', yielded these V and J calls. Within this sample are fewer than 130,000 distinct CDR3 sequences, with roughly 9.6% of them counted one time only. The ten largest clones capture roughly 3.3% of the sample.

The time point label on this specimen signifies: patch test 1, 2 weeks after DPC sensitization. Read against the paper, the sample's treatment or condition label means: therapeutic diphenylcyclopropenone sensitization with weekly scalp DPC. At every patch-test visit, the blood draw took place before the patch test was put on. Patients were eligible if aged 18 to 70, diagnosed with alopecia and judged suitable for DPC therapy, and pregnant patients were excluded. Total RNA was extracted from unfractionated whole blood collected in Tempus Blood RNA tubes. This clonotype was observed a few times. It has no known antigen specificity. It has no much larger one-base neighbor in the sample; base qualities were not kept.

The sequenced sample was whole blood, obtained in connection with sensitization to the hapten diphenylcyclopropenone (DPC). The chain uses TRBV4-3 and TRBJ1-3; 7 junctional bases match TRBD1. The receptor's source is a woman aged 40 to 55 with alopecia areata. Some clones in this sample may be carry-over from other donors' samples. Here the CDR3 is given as CASSQGARGQYDTIYF. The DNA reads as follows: TGCGCCAGCAGCCAAGGGGCCAGGGGACAGTATGACACCATATATTTT.